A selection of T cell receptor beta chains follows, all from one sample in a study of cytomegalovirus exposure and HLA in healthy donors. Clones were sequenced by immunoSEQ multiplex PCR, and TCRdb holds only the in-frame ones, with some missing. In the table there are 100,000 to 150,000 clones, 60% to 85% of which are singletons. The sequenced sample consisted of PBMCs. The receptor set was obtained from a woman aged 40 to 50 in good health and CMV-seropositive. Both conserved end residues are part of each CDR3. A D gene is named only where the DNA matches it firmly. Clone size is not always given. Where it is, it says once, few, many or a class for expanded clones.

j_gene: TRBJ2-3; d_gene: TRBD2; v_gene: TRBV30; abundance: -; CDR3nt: TGTGCCTGGAAAGCGGGAGGGCGGGCGGATACGCAGTATTTT; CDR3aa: CAWKAGGRADTQYF
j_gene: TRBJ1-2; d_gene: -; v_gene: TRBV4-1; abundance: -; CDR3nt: TGCGCCAGCAGCCAAGCGCCCACCCGTAGCTATGGCTACACCTTC; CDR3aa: CASSQAPTRSYGYTF
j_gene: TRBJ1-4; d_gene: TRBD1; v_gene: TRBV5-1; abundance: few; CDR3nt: TGCGCCAGCAGCTTTAGTTTCGGGACAGCAACTAATGAAAAACTGTTTTTT; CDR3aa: CASSFSFGTATNEKLFF
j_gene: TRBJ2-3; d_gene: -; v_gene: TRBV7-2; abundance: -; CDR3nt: TGTGCCAGCAGCCGCGAGGACAGATACACAGATACGCAGTATTTT; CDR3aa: CASSREDRYTDTQYF
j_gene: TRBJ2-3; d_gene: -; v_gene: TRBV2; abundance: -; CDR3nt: TGTGCCAGCAGCAGGGTCGGGGGGCATACGCAGTATTTT; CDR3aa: CASSRVGGHTQYF
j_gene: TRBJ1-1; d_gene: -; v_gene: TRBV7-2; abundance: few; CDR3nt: TGTGCCAGCAGAGATCCGGCAGGGCGGAACACTGAAGCTTTCTTT; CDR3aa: CASRDPAGRNTEAFF
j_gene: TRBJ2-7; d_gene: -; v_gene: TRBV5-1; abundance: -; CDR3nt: TGCGCCAGCAGCTTGGCGGCGGATTACGAGCAGTACTTC; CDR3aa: CASSLAADYEQYF
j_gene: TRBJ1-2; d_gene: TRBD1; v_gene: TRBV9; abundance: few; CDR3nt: TGTGCCAGCAGCGACGGACAGGGGCCTGGGGGAGGCTACACCTTC; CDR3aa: CASSDGQGPGGGYTF
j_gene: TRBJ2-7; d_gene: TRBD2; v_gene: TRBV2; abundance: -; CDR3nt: TGTGCCAGCAGTCCGGAGGGACTAGCGTTGGGCGAGCAGTACTTC; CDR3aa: CASSPEGLALGEQYF
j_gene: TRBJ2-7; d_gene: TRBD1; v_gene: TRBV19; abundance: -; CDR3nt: TGTGCCAGTAGTACCCTGACAGGGACCACCTACGAGCAGTACTTC; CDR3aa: CASSTLTGTTYEQYF
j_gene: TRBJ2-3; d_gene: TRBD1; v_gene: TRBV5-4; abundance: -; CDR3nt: TGTGCCAGCAGCTCATATTCAGGGGGAGCGACGCAGTATTTT; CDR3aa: CASSSYSGGATQYF
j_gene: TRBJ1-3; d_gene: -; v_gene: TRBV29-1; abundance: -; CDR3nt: TGCAGCGTTGAACAGTCCCCTGGAAACACCATATATTTT; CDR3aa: CSVEQSPGNTIYF
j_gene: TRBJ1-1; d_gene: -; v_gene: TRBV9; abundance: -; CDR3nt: TGTGCCAGCCAGGCAGGGGCGAACACTGAAGCTTTCTTT; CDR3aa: CASQAGANTEAFF
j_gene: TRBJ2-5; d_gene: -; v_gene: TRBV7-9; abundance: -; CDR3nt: TGTGCCAGCAGCGCCGTTACTAGTTTCGAGACCCAGTACTTC; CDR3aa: CASSAVTSFETQYF
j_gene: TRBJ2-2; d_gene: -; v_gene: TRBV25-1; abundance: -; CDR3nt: TGTGCCAGCAGTGATAGTTGGGTTCGGAGGAGTGTGGCCGGGGAGCTGTTTTTT; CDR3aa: CASSDSWVRRSVAGELFF
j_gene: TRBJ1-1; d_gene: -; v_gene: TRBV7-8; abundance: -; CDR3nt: TGTGCCAGCAGACCGGGATGGGGGGGGGAGTCCACTGAAGCTTTCTTT; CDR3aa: CASRPGWGGESTEAFF
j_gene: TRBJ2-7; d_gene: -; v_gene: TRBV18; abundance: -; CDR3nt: TGTGCCAGCTCACCACAGGCCTTTCAGGGCGAGCAGTACTTC; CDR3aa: CASSPQAFQGEQYF
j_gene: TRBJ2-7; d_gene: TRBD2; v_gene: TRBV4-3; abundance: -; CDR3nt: TGCGCCAGCAGCCGACGACTAGCGGGAGACGGCGAGCAGTACTTC; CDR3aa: CASSRRLAGDGEQYF
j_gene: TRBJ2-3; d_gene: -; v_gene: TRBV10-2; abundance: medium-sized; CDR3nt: TGCGCCAGCAGCCCCGGGGATACGCAGTATTTT; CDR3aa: CASSPGDTQYF